This is a list of T cell receptor beta chains from one sample in a study of blood T cell repertoires in COVID-19. Profiling relied on immunoSEQ multiplex PCR, and the TCRdb table lists in-frame clones only, not all of them. The sample has 65,000 to 80,000 clones, 85% to 90% seen once. Sequenced: peripheral blood. Receptor source: a man at least 80 years old in a cohort sampled during active COVID-19. The CDR3 runs from the conserved cysteine through the conserved F or W. A D gene is named only where the DNA matches it firmly. A row's size may be missing; if present it is once, few, many or a size class.

.	TRBV5-1	TRBD1	TRBJ1-2	TGCGCCAGCAGAAGTCAGCCAGGGGGAAATCCCACCGCGACTAACTATGGCTACACCTTC	CASRSQPGGNPTATNYGYTF
few	TRBV19	.	TRBJ1-5	TGTGCCAGTAGGCGATCAGGGGAAAGCAATCAGCCCCAGCATTTT	CASRRSGESNQPQHF
.	TRBV4-2	.	TRBJ1-2	TGTGCCAGCAGCCAAGTCGGTGGGCAGGTAAACTATGGCTACACCTTC	CASSQVGGQVNYGYTF
.	TRBV5-5	.	TRBJ1-5	TGTGCCAGCAGCTTGACGGCGGTGAGCAATCAGCCCCAGCATTTT	CASSLTAVSNQPQHF
.	TRBV5-1	TRBD1	TRBJ1-2	TGCGCCAGCGGAGCAGGACAGGGGGCTTCGCGGGGCTACACCTTC	CASGAGQGASRGYTF
.	TRBV5-1	TRBD2	TRBJ2-5	TGCGCCAGCAGCTTTGCTAGCGGGGAGGAGACCCAGTACTTC	CASSFASGEETQYF
.	TRBV18	TRBD1	TRBJ1-2	TGTGCCAGCTCATCAAATCCGGGACAGGGGGCGCGGAACTATGGCTACACCTTC	CASSSNPGQGARNYGYTF
few	TRBV19	TRBD1	TRBJ2-3	TGTGCCAGTAGTATTTCCCTGGGGACAGCGCAGTATTTT	CASSISLGTAQYF
.	TRBV12-3/TRBV12-4	.	TRBJ1-1	TGTGCCAGCTGCGGGGTGGAGACTGAAGCTTTCTTT	CASCGVETEAFF
few	TRBV5-1	.	TRBJ2-7	TGCGCCAGTAGGCAGGTCGAAACGCGTAGCGAGCAGTACTTC	CASRQVETRSEQYF
.	TRBV18	.	TRBJ2-5	TGTGCCAGCTCAGTCAGGGGGGAAGAGACCCAGTACTTC	CASSVRGEETQYF
.	TRBV24-1	TRBD1	TRBJ2-2	TGTGCCACCAGTGGGACAGGGGGACCCGGGGAGCTGTTTTTT	CATSGTGGPGELFF
.	TRBV7-9	TRBD1	TRBJ1-4	TGTGCCAGCAGCTTAAGGCCTCCGAACAGGGGCAATGAAAAACTGTTTTTT	CASSLRPPNRGNEKLFF
.	TRBV3-1/TRBV3-2	TRBD2	TRBJ2-5	TGTGCCAGCAGCCTAAGGACTAGCGGGGGACAGACCCAGTACTTC	CASSLRTSGGQTQYF
.	TRBV2	TRBD1	TRBJ1-6	TGTGCCAGCAGTCTGGACAGGAATTCACCCCTCCACTTT	CASSLDRNSPLHF
.	TRBV19	TRBD1	TRBJ1-2	TGTGCCAGTAGTACCCGCATGGGCAGGGGGCCTTCAGGCGGCTACACCTTC	CASSTRMGRGPSGGYTF
once	TRBV5-1	TRBD2	TRBJ2-3	TGCGCCAGCAGCTTGGCAGCGGGGGGGCCGTCAGATACGCAGTATTTT	CASSLAAGGPSDTQYF
once	TRBV29-1	TRBD1	TRBJ2-2	TGCAGCGTGGAAAAACAGGGGACCGGGGAGCTGTTTTTT	CSVEKQGTGELFF
few	TRBV10-3	.	TRBJ1-3	TGTGCCATCAGTGAGTCCCTCCCCGGGTCTGGAAACACCATATATTTT	CAISESLPGSGNTIYF
.	TRBV9	TRBD2	TRBJ2-2	TGTGCCAGCAGGGAAGAAGGACTAGCGGGGGACACCGGGGAGCTGTTTTTT	CASREEGLAGDTGELFF
.	TRBV3-1/TRBV3-2	.	TRBJ2-1	TGTGCCAGCAGCTCCAGGCAGACCTTTACGAATGAGCAGTTCTTC	CASSSRQTFTNEQFF
.	TRBV6-5	TRBD1	TRBJ1-1	TGTGCCACCAACAGGGGGAACACTGAAGCTTTCTTT	CATNRGNTEAFF
.	TRBV5-1	TRBD2	TRBJ2-3	TGCGCCAGCAGCTGGGAACTAGCGGGGGCAGGAGATACGCAGTATTTT	CASSWELAGAGDTQYF
.	TRBV9	.	TRBJ1-6	TGTGCCAGCACCGACGGTGGGGCGGGGGCTTCCCTCCACTTT	CASTDGGAGASLHF
.	TRBV6-4	.	TRBJ1-2	TGTGCCAGCAGTGCCACAGGGACCTATGGCTACACCTTC	CASSATGTYGYTF
.	TRBV19	.	TRBJ1-6	TGTGCCACCAAAGGGGGTTCCTATAATTCACCCCTCCACTTT	CATKGGSYNSPLHF